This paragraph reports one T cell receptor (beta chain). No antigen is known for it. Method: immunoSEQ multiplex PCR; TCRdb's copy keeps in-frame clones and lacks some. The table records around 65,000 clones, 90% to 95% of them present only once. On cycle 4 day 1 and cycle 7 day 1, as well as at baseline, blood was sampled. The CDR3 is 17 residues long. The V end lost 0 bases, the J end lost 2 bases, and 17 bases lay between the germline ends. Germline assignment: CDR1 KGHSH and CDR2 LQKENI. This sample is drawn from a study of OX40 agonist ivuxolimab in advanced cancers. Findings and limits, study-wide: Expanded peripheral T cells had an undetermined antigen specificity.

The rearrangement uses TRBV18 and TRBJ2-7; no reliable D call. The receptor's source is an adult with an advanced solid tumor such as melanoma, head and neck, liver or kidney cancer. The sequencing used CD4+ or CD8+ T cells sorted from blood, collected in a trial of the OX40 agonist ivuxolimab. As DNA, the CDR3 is TGTGCCAGCTCACCACCGGTCTTCACTACCCACCCCTACGAGCAGTACTTC. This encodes CASSPPVFTTHPYEQYF. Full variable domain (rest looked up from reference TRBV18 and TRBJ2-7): NAGVMQNPRHLVRRRGQEARLRCSPMKGHSHVYWYRQLPEEGLKFMVYLQKENIIDESGMPKERFSAEFPKEGPSILRIQQVVRGDSAAYFCASSPPVFTTHPYEQYFGPGTRLTVT.